This T cell receptor (beta chain) was sequenced during a study of CD8 T cells in ankylosing spondylitis (dated by TCRdb to the late 2010s). For the study in its entirety: The study profiled T cell receptor beta repertoires in healthy donors and ankylosing spondylitis patients to find disease-linked TCR variants. Peripheral blood was sampled, and synovial fluid was also collected from ankylosing spondylitis patients. The full study cohort was made up of under 30 ankylosing spondylitis patients and more than 90 healthy donors. The research as a whole found: Blood from ankylosing spondylitis patients appeared to be characterized by a TCR beta motif composed of about eight highly homologous amino acid variants. The disease-linked clones were reported as significantly enriched in matched synovial fluid samples from ankylosing spondylitis patients. The disease-linked clones showed a CD8+ phenotype and occurred at relatively low frequencies in peripheral blood. Some of the motif variants had been reported before in the synovial fluid and blood of reactive arthritis patients, a finding that suggests common disease-initiation mechanisms.

Synovial fluid samples were paired with blood samples taken from the same ankylosing spondylitis patients. This clonotype was seen at least ten times. Its recognized antigen is unknown. Qualities for individual bases were not recorded, and no much larger clone is one base off. Taken from cysteine to phenylalanine, the CDR3 has 14 residues. Just the 42-base CDR3 DNA is kept, in frame starting at base 1. The junction carries 20 bases between V and J, which are trimmed by 7 bases and 7 bases respectively. Via the germline V gene, CDR1 is MNHEY and CDR2 SVGAGI. These reads were obtained on an Illumina HiSeq 2500. TCR beta libraries were prepared by quantitative 5'-RACE with molecular barcodes. For the original study's pipeline: A new computational method, built on a probabilistic model of VDJ rearrangement, was used to identify disease-linked TCR variants. TCRdb reprocessing: public reads trimmed at Q25 with fastp, clones called with MiXCR, in-frame beta chains kept. Every distinct CDR3 protein forms one entry, paired with its most common genes and DNA. The V and J calls were determined by TCRdb, not by the authors. This sample is represented by roughly 64,000 distinct CDR3 sequences; 6% to 8% of them were singletons. The biggest ten clones account for under 6% of the sample.

The sequenced material came from synovial fluid, either unsorted or a sorted T cell fraction (not recorded which). This sequence uses TRBV6-5 and TRBJ2-7; the D region is possibly TRBD1 or TRBD2, each matching across 6 bases. The sequence was obtained from a male donor with ankylosing spondylitis. The CDR3 region reads CASTLHRGRGEQYF. Read as DNA, the sequence is TGTGCCAGCACCTTACATCGGGGGCGTGGGGAGCAGTACTTC.